The sequence of this T cell receptor (beta chain) was determined in a study of T cells in Graves' hyperthyroidism and ophthalmopathy. The CDR3 is 14 amino acids. CDR1 and CDR2 from the germline V gene are SGHAT and FQNNGV. This clonotype was seen at least ten times. At one end, the junction sequence differs from germline, possibly due to a read error. The source material, RNA transcripts, was used to amplify TCR beta CDR3 regions. With the HTBI primer set, the TCR CDR3 went through a first round of RT-PCR. One entry per CDR3 protein results from TCRdb running MiXCR on the multiplex PCR reads. The sample shows about 640,000 distinct CDR3 sequences, 20% of them seen only once.

Sequences were obtained from blood. The clonotype was recovered from a man in his thirties or forties with Graves' ophthalmopathy. The chain links TRBV11-2 to TRBJ1-3; D is unresolved. The CDR3 here is CASSLDGSGNTIYF. DNA for the CDR3: TGTGCCAGCAGCCTAGACGGCTCTGGAAACACCATATATTTT.